This paragraph covers one TCR beta chain sequence. This sample stems from a study of blood T cell repertoires in COVID-19. About the study: The cDNA or gDNA used as material had been derived from T cells, B-cell-depleted T cells, or PBMCs.

The repertoire was sequenced with immunoSEQ multiplex PCR; TCRdb's copy has only in-frame clones and lacks some. The sample holds some 120,000 clones, approximately 82% seen once. The receptor comes from a man between 60 and 70 years old with acute or convalescent COVID-19. Source material: peripheral blood.

This chain's CDR3 is CASSPPGLVPNEQFF. The CDR3 DNA reads TGCGCCAGCAGCCCACCGGGACTAGTGCCCAATGAGCAGTTCTTC. V usage is TRBV5-1 and J usage is TRBJ2-1; 8 bases line up with TRBD2. The CDR3 runs to 15 residues. Trimming at V came to 4 bases and at J to 6 bases, leaving 9 bases not matched to a gene. The germline gives CDR1 SGHRS, CDR2 YFSETQ.